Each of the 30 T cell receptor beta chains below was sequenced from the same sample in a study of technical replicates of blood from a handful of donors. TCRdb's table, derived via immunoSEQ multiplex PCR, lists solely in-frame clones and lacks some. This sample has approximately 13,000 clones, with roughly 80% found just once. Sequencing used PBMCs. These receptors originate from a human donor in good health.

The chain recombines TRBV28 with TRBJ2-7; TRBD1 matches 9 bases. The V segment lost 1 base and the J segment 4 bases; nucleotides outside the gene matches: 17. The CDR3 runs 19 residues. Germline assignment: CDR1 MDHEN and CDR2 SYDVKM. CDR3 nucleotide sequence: TGTGCCAGCAGTTTATACTCCGGGACAGGGTTGATCGGACCGTACGAGCAGTACTTC. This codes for CASSLYSGTGLIGPYEQYF.

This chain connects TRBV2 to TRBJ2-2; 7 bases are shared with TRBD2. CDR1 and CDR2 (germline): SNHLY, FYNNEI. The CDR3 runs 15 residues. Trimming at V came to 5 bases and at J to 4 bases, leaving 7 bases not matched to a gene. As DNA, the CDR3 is TGTGCCAGCAGTAGGGACTATGAAGGCACCGGGGAGCTGTTTTTT. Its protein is CASSRDYEGTGELFF.

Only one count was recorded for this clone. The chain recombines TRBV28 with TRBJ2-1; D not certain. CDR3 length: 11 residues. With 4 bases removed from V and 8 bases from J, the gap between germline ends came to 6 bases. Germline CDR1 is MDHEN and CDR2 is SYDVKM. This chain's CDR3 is CASSSLDEQFF. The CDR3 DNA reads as TGTGCCAGCAGTTCCCTCGATGAGCAGTTCTTC.

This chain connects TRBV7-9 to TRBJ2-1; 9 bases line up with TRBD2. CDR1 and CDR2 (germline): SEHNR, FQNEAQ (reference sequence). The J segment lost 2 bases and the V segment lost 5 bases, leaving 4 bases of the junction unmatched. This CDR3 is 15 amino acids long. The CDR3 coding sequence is TGTGCCAGCAGCCCGACTAGCGGTCCCTACAATGAGCAGTTCTTC. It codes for CASSPTSGPYNEQFF.

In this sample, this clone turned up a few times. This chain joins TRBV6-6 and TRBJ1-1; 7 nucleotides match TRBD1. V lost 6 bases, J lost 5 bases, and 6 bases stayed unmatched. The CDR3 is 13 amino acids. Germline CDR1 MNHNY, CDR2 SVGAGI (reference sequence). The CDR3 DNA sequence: TGTGCCAGCAGAGCAACAGGGGCGACTGAAGCTTTCTTT. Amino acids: CASRATGATEAFF.

CDR3 residues: CASSGTSLGTDTQYF. The CDR3, as DNA: TGTGCCAGCAGCGGGACTAGCTTGGGAACAGATACGCAGTATTTT. The chain has TRBV7-8 and TRBJ2-3; TRBD2 aligns across 9 bases. CDR1 SGHVS and CDR2 FQNEAQ come from the germline V gene. With V trimmed by 5 bases and J by 3 bases, 6 bases remained unmatched. CDR3 length: 15 residues.

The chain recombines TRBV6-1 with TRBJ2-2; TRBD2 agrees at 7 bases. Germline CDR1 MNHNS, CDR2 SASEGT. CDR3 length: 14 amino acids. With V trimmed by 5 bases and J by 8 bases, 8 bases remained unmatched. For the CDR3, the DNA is TGTGCCAGCAGTAGGGAGGGAGTCCCAGGGGAGCTGTTTTTT. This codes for CASSREGVPGELFF.

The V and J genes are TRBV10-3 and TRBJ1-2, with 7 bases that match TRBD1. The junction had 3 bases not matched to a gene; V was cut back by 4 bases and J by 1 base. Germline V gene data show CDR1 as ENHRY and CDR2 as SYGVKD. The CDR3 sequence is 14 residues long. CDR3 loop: CAISGQGNNYGYTF. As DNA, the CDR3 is TGTGCCATCAGTGGACAGGGAAATAACTATGGCTACACCTTC.

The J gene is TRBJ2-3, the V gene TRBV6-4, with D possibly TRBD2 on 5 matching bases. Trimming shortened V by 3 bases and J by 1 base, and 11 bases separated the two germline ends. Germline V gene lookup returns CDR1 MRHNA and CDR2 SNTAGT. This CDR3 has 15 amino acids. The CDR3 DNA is TGTGCCAGCAGTGAGATCGCGGGTCGCACAGATACGCAGTATTTT. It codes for CASSEIAGRTDTQYF.

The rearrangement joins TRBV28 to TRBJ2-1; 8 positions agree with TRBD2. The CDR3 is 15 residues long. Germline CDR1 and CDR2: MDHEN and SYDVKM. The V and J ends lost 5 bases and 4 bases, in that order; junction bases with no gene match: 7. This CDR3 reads CASSLAGAGYNEQFF. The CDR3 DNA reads TGTGCCAGCAGTCTAGCGGGCGCAGGGTACAATGAGCAGTTCTTC.

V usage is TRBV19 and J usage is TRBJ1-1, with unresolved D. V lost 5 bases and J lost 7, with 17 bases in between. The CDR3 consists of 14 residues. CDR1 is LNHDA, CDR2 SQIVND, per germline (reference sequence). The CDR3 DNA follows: TGTGCCAGTAGTCCCACCGCCGAGGGTTATGAAGCTTTCTTT. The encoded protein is CASSPTAEGYEAFF.

The CDR3 DNA follows: TGTGCCAGCAGGCTACCGGGACTAGCTAGCGAGCAGTACTTC. Its protein product is CASRLPGLASEQYF. The chain links TRBV6-5 to TRBJ2-7, with 9 bases lining up with TRBD2. This CDR3 spans 14 amino acids. Trimming removed 6 bases from V and 6 bases from J; junction bases left unmatched: 9. Germline lookup yields CDR1 MNHEY and CDR2 SVGAGI.

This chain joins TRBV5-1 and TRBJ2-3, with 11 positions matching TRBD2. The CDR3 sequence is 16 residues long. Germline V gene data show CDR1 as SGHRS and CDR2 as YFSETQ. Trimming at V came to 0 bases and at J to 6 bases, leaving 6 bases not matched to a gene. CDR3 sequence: CASSLGLAGRLDTQYF. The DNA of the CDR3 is TGCGCCAGCAGCTTGGGACTAGCGGGACGGTTGGATACGCAGTATTTT.

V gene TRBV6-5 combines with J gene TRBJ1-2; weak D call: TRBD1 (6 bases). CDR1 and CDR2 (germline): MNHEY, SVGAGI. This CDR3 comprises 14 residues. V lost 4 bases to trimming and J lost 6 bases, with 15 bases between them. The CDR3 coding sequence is TGTGCCAGCAGTTTGGGGGCAGGGGCGAATGGCTACACCTTC. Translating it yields CASSLGAGANGYTF.

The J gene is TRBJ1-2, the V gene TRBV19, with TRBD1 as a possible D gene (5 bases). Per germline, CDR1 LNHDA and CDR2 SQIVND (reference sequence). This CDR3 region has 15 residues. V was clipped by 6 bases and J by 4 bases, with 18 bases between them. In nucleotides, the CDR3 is TGTGCCAGTAGAAATACAGGCGCCCTTGGCTATGGCTACACCTTC. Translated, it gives CASRNTGALGYGYTF.

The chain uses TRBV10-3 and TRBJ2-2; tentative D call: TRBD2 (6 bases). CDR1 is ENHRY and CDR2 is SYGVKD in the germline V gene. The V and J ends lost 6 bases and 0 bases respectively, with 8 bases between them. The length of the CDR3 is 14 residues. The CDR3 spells CAIRGGPNTGELFF. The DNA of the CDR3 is TGTGCCATCAGGGGGGGACCGAACACCGGGGAGCTGTTTTTT.

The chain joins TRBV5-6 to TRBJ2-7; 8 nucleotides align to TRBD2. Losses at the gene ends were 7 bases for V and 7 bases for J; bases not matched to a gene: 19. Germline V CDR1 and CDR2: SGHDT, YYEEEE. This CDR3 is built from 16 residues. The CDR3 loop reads CASSSGRGTGGEEQYF. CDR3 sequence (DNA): TGTGCCAGCTCTTCTGGGAGGGGGACGGGAGGGGAAGAGCAGTACTTC.

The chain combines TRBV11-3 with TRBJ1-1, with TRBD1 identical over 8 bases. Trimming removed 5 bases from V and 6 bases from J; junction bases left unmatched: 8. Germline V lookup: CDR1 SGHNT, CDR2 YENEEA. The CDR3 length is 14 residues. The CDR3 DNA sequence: TGTGCCAGCAGCCAGACAGGGGCGGTGGCTGAAGCTTTCTTT. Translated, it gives CASSQTGAVAEAFF.

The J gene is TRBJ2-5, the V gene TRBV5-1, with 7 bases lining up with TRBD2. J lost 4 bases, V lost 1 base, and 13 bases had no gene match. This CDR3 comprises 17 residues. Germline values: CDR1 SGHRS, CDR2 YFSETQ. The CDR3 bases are TGCGCCAGCAGCTTGAGTGGACTAGACCCCCTCGGAGAGACCCAGTACTTC. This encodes CASSLSGLDPLGETQYF.

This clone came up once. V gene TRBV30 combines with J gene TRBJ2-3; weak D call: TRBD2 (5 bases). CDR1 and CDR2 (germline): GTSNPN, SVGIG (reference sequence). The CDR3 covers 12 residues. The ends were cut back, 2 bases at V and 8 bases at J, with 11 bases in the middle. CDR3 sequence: CAWSPGLATQYF. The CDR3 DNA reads TGTGCCTGGAGTCCGGGGTTAGCTACGCAGTATTTT.

The CDR3 nucleotides are TGTGCCAGCAGCGGAGGGGACATCTCTGGAGGAACCACTGAAGCTTTCTTT. It is translated as CASSGGDISGGTTEAFF. V and J are TRBV9 and TRBJ1-1, with TRBD1 as a possible D gene (6 bases). This CDR3 is built from 17 residues. V lost 3 bases and J 4 bases, leaving 22 bases between the germline ends. CDR1 is SGDLS and CDR2 is YYNGEE in the germline V gene.

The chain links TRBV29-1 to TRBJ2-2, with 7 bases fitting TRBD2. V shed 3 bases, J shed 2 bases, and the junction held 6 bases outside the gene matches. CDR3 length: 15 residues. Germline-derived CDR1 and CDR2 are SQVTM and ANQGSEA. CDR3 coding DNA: TGCAGCGTTGATTGGTCTAGCGGCAACACCGGGGAGCTGTTTTTT. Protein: CSVDWSSGNTGELFF.

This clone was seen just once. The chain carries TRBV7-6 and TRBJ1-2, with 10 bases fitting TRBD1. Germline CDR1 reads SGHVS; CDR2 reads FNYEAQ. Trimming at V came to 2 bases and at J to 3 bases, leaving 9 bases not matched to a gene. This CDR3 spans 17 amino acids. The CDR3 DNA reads TGTGCCAGCAGCTTAACCGGGACAGGGGTTGGAGACTATGGCTACACCTTC. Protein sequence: CASSLTGTGVGDYGYTF.

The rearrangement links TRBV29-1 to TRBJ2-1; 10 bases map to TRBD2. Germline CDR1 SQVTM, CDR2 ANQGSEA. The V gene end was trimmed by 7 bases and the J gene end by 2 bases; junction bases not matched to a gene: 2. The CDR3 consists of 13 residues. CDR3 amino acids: CSASGRAYNEQFF. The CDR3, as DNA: TGCAGCGCCAGCGGGAGGGCCTACAATGAGCAGTTCTTC.

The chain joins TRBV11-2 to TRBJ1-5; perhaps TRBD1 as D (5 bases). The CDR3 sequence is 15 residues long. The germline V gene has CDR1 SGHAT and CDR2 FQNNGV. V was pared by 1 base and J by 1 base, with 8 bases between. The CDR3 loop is CASSLGQGSNQPQHF. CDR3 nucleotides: TGTGCCAGCAGCTTAGGTCAGGGAAGCAATCAGCCCCAGCATTTT.

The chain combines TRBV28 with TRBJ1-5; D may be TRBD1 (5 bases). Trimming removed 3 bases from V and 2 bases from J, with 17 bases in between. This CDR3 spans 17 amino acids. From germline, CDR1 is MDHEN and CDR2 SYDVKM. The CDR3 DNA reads TGTGCCAGCAGTTTGGGGGGGGATTGGGTCGGCAATCAGCCCCAGCATTTT. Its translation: CASSLGGDWVGNQPQHF. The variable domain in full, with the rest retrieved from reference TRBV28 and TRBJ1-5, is DVKVTQSSRYLVKRTGEKVFLECVQDMDHENMFWYRQDPGLGLRLIYFSYDVKMKEKGDIPEGYSVSREKKERFSLILESASTNQTSMYLCASSLGGDWVGNQPQHFGDGTRLSIL.

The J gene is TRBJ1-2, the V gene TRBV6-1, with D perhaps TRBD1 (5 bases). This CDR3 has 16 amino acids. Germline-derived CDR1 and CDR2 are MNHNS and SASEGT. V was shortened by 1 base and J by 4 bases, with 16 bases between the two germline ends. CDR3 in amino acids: CASSEGPGQGGYGYTF. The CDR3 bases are TGTGCCAGCAGTGAAGGGCCCGGGCAGGGTGGCTATGGCTACACCTTC.

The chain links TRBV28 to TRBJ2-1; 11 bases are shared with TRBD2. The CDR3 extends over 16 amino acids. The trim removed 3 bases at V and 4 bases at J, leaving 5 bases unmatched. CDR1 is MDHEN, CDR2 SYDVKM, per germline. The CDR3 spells CASSLGGLAGYNEQFF. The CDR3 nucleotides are TGTGCCAGCAGTTTGGGCGGACTAGCGGGTTACAATGAGCAGTTCTTC.

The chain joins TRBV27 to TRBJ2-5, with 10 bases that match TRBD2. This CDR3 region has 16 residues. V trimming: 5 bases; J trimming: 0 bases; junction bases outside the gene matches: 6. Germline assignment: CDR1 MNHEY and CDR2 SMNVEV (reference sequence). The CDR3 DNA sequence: TGTGCCAGCAGTCCCCTACTAGCGGGGTACCAAGAGACCCAGTACTTC. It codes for CASSPLLAGYQETQYF.

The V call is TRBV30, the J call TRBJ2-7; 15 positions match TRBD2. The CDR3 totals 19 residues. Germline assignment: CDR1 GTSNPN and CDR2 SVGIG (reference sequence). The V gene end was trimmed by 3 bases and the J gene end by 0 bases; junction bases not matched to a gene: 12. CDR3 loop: CAWRARTSGRAHSSYEQYF. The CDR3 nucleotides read TGTGCCTGGAGAGCAAGGACTAGCGGGAGGGCCCACAGCTCCTACGAGCAGTACTTC.